The sequence of this TCR beta chain was determined in a study of monozygotic twins with inflammatory bowel disease. For each CDR3 protein, TCRdb gives one entry from its re-call of the 5' RACE reads, without DNA. The sample data list 150,000 or so distinct CDR3 sequences. CDR1 is SGHKS, CDR2 YYEKEE, per germline (reference sequence). The CDR3 is 15 amino acids. The clonotype originates from a human donor with ulcerative colitis or Crohn's disease, or a healthy co-twin of an affected twin (not recorded which). Sequencing used blood. V is TRBV5-5 and J is TRBJ2-1; TCRdb reports TRBD2, a call that lacks DNA to check it against. CDR3 sequence reads: CASSLVIAGINEQFF. Supplemented by reference TRBV5-5 and TRBJ2-1, the full variable domain reads DAGVTQSPTHLIKTRGQQVTLRCSPISGHKSVSWYQQVLGQGPQFIFQYYEKEERGRGNFPDRFSARQFPNYSSELNVNALLLGDSALYLCASSLVIAGINEQFFGPGTRLTVL.